This TCR beta chain was captured in a study of shared clonotypes between healthy human individuals (dated by TCRdb to the early 2020s). Looking at the study overall: The cohort comprised a couple of women and a few men aged 18 to 49 years. For each donor, CD4 naive and CD4 memory were each run on three plates, CD8 naive on two plates, and CD8 memory on one plate. Blood TCR repertoires of several healthy adults were deeply sequenced to estimate repertoire size and the extent of clonotype sharing between individuals. Different laboratories and diverse techniques were used to prepare libraries and sequence TCR repertoires, to increase sequencing depth and limit assay-specific biases. Each donor's leukapheresis produced roughly between roughly 0.85 and 10 billion PBMCs.

Using the deep immunoSEQ assay, TCR CDR3 regions were amplified from genomic DNA by multiplex PCR. Extracted genomic DNA from each cell subset was spread evenly across all wells of several immunoSEQ 96-well plates, with each plate serving as a replicate. For sorted subsets, each replicate PCR was loaded with 150 to 250 ng genomic DNA, equivalent to about 30,000 T cell genomes. The purified libraries were quantified using a Qubit 3.0 fluorometer, sized with a Bioanalyzer 2100, and then quantified again using the KAPA Library Quantification kit. A separate single-read 150-cycle Illumina NextSeq 550 flow cell was used to sequence each immunoSEQ 96-well plate. The study's own analysis went as follows. Because the immunoSEQ output included only junctional sequences and no quality scores, the filtering could not be the same as the filtering used for full-length reads. To assign V/J genes and CDR3, sequences were annotated against IMGT germline references using PyIR, a Python wrapper for IgBLAST v1.9. Reads were filtered out if the reads had weak V/J assignments (E-value above 1e-6), no CDR3, stop codons, out-of-frame junctions, or ambiguous translated residues. V3J clonotypes were defined by identical inferred V gene, J gene, and CDR3 amino acid sequence. Percentage overlap between repertoires was calculated by dividing the number of shared unique clonotypes by the size of the smaller repertoire. RTK rarefaction, the Chao1 estimator, and Recon v2.1 estimates of unobserved clonotypes were used to assess repertoire richness. Generation probabilities for all TCRbeta clonotypes obtained by the gDNA method from a handful of donors were computed using OLGA. Held by TCRdb, this immuneACCESS table contains in-frame sequences only and omits some clones. Under half of the omission traces to an unresolved V gene where checked; the cause of the rest is unknown. Clonal size and the V and J genes are those of that table, whereas D and trimming came from the DNA. The sample table holds fewer than 2.5 million clones, of which approximately 93% were seen once. The top ten constitute 0.36% of the sample.

The donors were healthy, HIV-negative adults with no recently reported acute infections or vaccinations. Every donor was a Caucasian adult living in Nashville, Tennessee, USA. CD4+ T cells were enriched by magnetic negative selection, after which naive cells were positively selected on CD45RA and the negative fraction was taken as the memory subset. Blood was collected by leukapheresis, and PBMCs were isolated by Ficoll-Histopaque density gradient centrifugation and then cryopreserved in liquid nitrogen vapor phase. Purity and quantity of every magnetically sorted T cell population were checked by analytical flow cytometry. Genomic DNA was isolated from every sorted fraction and measured by UV absorbance on a Nanodrop 2000c. CDR1 and CDR2 are drawn from the germline V gene: SQVTM, ANQGSEA. Germline trimming amounts to 5 bases on V and 7 bases on J, with 12 as the count of junction bases outside the gene matches. The CDR3, from cysteine to phenylalanine, totals 15 residues. The sequence is cut down to CDR3 DNA, 45 bases in frame from base 1.

The paper's findings and limits, for the study overall: The genetic and exposure-history diversity represented was limited by the small number of donors. Pairwise subsampling indicated that sequencing depth was expected to affect the degree of clonotype sharing among donors. Incomplete sequencing was indicated by rarefaction of sorted-subset datasets, despite the large sequencing depth. Sampling was restricted to blood, and TCR repertoires in tissues likely differ from the TCR repertoires found in blood. Clonotypes shared by all four sorted-subset donors showed higher generation probabilities than non-shared clonotypes. Larger estimated clonotype richness was generally found for naive subsets than for memory subsets. When several donors were compared, the shared fraction of clonotypes was 5% to 6.5% for naive CD4, about 4% for naive CD8, more than 2% for memory CD4, and 0.35% to 0.4% for memory CD8.

On this clone itself: Its antigen target is currently unknown. Qualities for individual bases were not recorded, and no much larger clone is one base off.

Recombination linked TRBV29-1 to TRBJ2-7; 12 central nucleotides agree with TRBD2. The clonotype originates from a man younger than 30 in good health. Some clones in this sample may be carry-over from other donors' samples. The specimen was naive CD4+ T cells from PBMCs. The sample's cell subset or site label is to be understood as: CD45RA+ positively selected. The bases are TGCAGCGTTAGACGAGGACTAGCGGGGACCTCGGAGCAGTACTTC. This translates into CSVRRGLAGTSEQYF.